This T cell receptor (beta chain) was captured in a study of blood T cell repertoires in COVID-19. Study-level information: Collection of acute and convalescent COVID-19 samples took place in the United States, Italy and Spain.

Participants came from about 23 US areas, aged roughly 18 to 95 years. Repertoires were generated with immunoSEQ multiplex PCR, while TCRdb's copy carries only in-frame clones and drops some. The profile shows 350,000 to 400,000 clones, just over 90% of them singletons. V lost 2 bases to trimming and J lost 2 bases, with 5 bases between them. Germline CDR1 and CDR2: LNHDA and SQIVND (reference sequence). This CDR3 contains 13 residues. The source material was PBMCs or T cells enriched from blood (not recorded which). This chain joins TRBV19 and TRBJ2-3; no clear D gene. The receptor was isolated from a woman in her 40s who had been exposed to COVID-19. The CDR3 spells CASSITYTDTQYF. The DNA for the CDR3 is TGTGCCAGTAGTATAACCTACACAGATACGCAGTATTTT.